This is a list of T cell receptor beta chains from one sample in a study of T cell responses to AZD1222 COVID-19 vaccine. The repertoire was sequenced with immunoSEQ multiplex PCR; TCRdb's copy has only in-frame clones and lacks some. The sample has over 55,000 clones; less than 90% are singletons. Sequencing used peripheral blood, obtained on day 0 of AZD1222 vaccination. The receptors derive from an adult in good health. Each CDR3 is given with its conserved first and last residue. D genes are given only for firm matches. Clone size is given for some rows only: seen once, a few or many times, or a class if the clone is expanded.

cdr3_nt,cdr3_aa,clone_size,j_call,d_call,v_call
TGTGCCAGCAGCCATCCGAACGACGGGGTTTCGGGAAACACCATATATTTT,CASSHPNDGVSGNTIYF,NA,TRBJ1-3,NA,TRBV4-2
TGTGCCAGCAGCCCCTCACAATGGGAGACCCAGTACTTC,CASSPSQWETQYF,NA,TRBJ2-5,NA,TRBV9
TGTGCCAGCAGTGAAAGGCAGGGGGCCCAGCCCCAGCATTTT,CASSERQGAQPQHF,NA,TRBJ1-5,TRBD1,TRBV2
TGTGCCAGCTCACCATCCGGGGGCGCGTATGGCTACACCTTC,CASSPSGGAYGYTF,NA,TRBJ1-2,NA,TRBV18
TGTGCCAGCATCTACTCGAACACCGGGGAGCTGTTTTTT,CASIYSNTGELFF,NA,TRBJ2-2,NA,TRBV5-5
TGTGCCAGCAGCCATCTCGGGGAGGGAATGAACACTGAAGCTTTCTTT,CASSHLGEGMNTEAFF,few,TRBJ1-1,NA,TRBV5-6
TGTGCCAGCACGCGGCAGGGGGCCTCCTACAATGAGCAGTTCTTC,CASTRQGASYNEQFF,NA,TRBJ2-1,TRBD1,TRBV2
TGTGCAAGTCGCCCCGGCGGGAGCTTCGGGCCCCAGCATTTT,CASRPGGSFGPQHF,NA,TRBJ1-5,NA,TRBV12-2
TGTGCCAGCAGTTACTCGAACTCAGGGAACAATGAGCAGTTCTTC,CASSYSNSGNNEQFF,NA,TRBJ2-1,NA,TRBV6-5
TGCGCCAGCAGCTTGTACAGGATGACCTACGAGCAGTACTTC,CASSLYRMTYEQYF,NA,TRBJ2-7,NA,TRBV5-1
TGTGCCAGCAGTTCGATCCGGGACAGTAATGAAAAACTGTTTTTT,CASSSIRDSNEKLFF,NA,TRBJ1-4,TRBD1,TRBV6-2/TRBV6-3
TGTGCCAGCAGCGCAGACAGGGGTTTGAACTATGGCTACACCTTC,CASSADRGLNYGYTF,few,TRBJ1-2,TRBD1,TRBV3-1/TRBV3-2
TGTGCCAGCAGCCAAGAACCCGACCAGCGGGGCACAGGTGAGCAGTTCTTC,CASSQEPDQRGTGEQFF,NA,TRBJ2-1,TRBD2,TRBV3-1/TRBV3-2
TGTGCCATCAGGGGGGGCCTGAACACTGAAGCTTTCTTT,CAIRGGLNTEAFF,NA,TRBJ1-1,NA,TRBV10-3
TGTGCCACCAGTTGGGCGGGCATGAACACTGAAGCTTTCTTT,CATSWAGMNTEAFF,NA,TRBJ1-1,NA,TRBV15
TGTGCCAGCAGTCCGTTCCCTGGAAACACCATATATTTT,CASSPFPGNTIYF,NA,TRBJ1-3,NA,TRBV12-3/TRBV12-4
TGTGCCAGCAACTTTCAAGATTCCTCCTATGGCTACACCTTC,CASNFQDSSYGYTF,NA,TRBJ1-2,NA,TRBV28
TGCGCCAGCAGCTTGGCAACAGGGAATTGGGAAAAACTGTTTTTT,CASSLATGNWEKLFF,NA,TRBJ1-4,NA,TRBV5-1
TGTGCCAGCAGATATACCAGGGGGAACTACGAGCAGTACTTC,CASRYTRGNYEQYF,NA,TRBJ2-7,TRBD1,TRBV6-5
TGCAGTGCCCTGACTGTAGAGACCCAGTACTTC,CSALTVETQYF,NA,TRBJ2-5,NA,TRBV20-1
TGTGCCAGCAGCTTTGACAGGGCAGTACGTGGCTACACCTTC,CASSFDRAVRGYTF,NA,TRBJ1-2,NA,TRBV12-1
TGTGCCAGCAGCTTCCCGGGTCGTGAAGCTTTCTTT,CASSFPGREAFF,NA,TRBJ1-1,NA,TRBV7-2
TGCAGCGCCCAGACAGGGGGCACAGATACGCAGTATTTT,CSAQTGGTDTQYF,NA,TRBJ2-3,TRBD1,TRBV29-1
TGTGCCAGCAGTTACGACACCAACTATGGCTACACCTTC,CASSYDTNYGYTF,NA,TRBJ1-2,NA,TRBV6-7
TGTGCCAGCACGGGGGCGTTGAATGAAAAACTGTTTTTT,CASTGALNEKLFF,NA,TRBJ1-4,NA,TRBV10-3
TGTGCCAGCAGCTTGGGACTAGTACAAGAGACCCAGTACTTC,CASSLGLVQETQYF,NA,TRBJ2-5,TRBD2,TRBV7-9
TGTGCCAGCAGTTGGGGGATTGAGCAGTACTTC,CASSWGIEQYF,NA,TRBJ2-7,NA,TRBV28
TGTGCCAGCAGCTTTTCGCGGGATTCACCCCTCCACTTT,CASSFSRDSPLHF,NA,TRBJ1-6,NA,TRBV7-8
TGTGCCAGTAGTATCCGGACAGGGTTGGAGACCCAGTACTTC,CASSIRTGLETQYF,NA,TRBJ2-5,TRBD1,TRBV19
TGCGCCAGCAGCCAAGGTCCTTCTAATACATACGAGCAGTACTTC,CASSQGPSNTYEQYF,NA,TRBJ2-7,NA,TRBV4-1
TGTGCCAGCAGCTTAAGCGGACAGGGGGGCACTGAAGCTTTCTTT,CASSLSGQGGTEAFF,NA,TRBJ1-1,TRBD1,TRBV7-9
TGTGCCAGCAGCTCAGTCGGCGGCAACTCCTACGAGCAGTACTTC,CASSSVGGNSYEQYF,NA,TRBJ2-7,NA,TRBV6-2/TRBV6-3
TGTGCCAGCAGGGGGACAGGGGGGTTCTACAATGAGCAGTTCTTC,CASRGTGGFYNEQFF,NA,TRBJ2-1,TRBD1,TRBV28
TGTGCCAGCAGCCAAGATCGAAGGGATGAGCAGTTCTTC,CASSQDRRDEQFF,once,TRBJ2-1,NA,TRBV4-2
TGCGCCAGCAGCCAAGAAGTACTAGCGACAGATACGCAGTATTTT,CASSQEVLATDTQYF,NA,TRBJ2-3,TRBD2,TRBV4-3
TGTGCCAGCAGTCCGGGACATAATACCCCCAATGAGCAGTTCTTC,CASSPGHNTPNEQFF,NA,TRBJ2-1,NA,TRBV5-5
TGTGCCAGCAGCTTAGGGCCCCTTTTTCCAGAAATCTCCTATGGCTACACCTTC,CASSLGPLFPEISYGYTF,once,TRBJ1-2,NA,TRBV13
TGTGCCAGCAGCTTGGAACCCCGAGACATTCAGTACTTC,CASSLEPRDIQYF,NA,TRBJ2-4,NA,TRBV5-4
TGCGCCAGTTGGTGGTCTAGGACACCGGCAACTAATGAAAAACTGTTTTTT,CASWWSRTPATNEKLFF,NA,TRBJ1-4,NA,TRBV4-1
TGTGCCAGCACGGGACAGCTAATCGGGTCCGGGGAGCTGTTTTTT,CASTGQLIGSGELFF,NA,TRBJ2-2,TRBD1,TRBV2
TGTGCCAGCAGCGAAACAGCCCTCTATCAGCCCCAGCATTTT,CASSETALYQPQHF,NA,TRBJ1-5,NA,TRBV4-2
TGTGCCAGTATCGCGGGGCAAAGCTCCTACAATGAGCAGTTCTTC,CASIAGQSSYNEQFF,NA,TRBJ2-1,NA,TRBV19
TGCGCCAGCAGCTTGGCTCCGGGACAGAGCTACAATGAGCAGTTCTTC,CASSLAPGQSYNEQFF,NA,TRBJ2-1,TRBD1,TRBV5-1
TGTGCCAGCAGCTCCATGCGGGGAGGCACCGGGGAGCTGTTTTTT,CASSSMRGGTGELFF,NA,TRBJ2-2,NA,TRBV11-3
TGTGCCAGTAGTTCGGTAGGCTCCTACAATGAGCAGTTCTTC,CASSSVGSYNEQFF,NA,TRBJ2-1,NA,TRBV19
TGTGCCAGCAGTTTAGGGCAGGGAATCCTACGTAACTATGGCTACACCTTC,CASSLGQGILRNYGYTF,NA,TRBJ1-2,NA,TRBV28
TGTGCCTGGAGTTACGGGGCCGAGCAGTACTTC,CAWSYGAEQYF,NA,TRBJ2-7,NA,TRBV30
TGTGCCAGCAGCCGTACACTAGCAATGGACAATGAGCAGTTCTTC,CASSRTLAMDNEQFF,once,TRBJ2-1,NA,TRBV2
TGTGCCAGCAGCTCCGGAGGGACAGGGCACTTGTCCAAGACCTACGAGCAGTACTTC,CASSSGGTGHLSKTYEQYF,medium-sized,TRBJ2-7,TRBD1,TRBV5-8
TGTGCCAGCTCACGCTCTCAACGCGATCACGAGCAGTACTTC,CASSRSQRDHEQYF,NA,TRBJ2-7,NA,TRBV18
TGTGCCAGCAGTATTTGGGGAGATGAGCAGTTCTTC,CASSIWGDEQFF,few,TRBJ2-1,NA,TRBV6-5
TGTGCCAGCAGAAACCGCGCTAATGAAAAACTGTTTTTT,CASRNRANEKLFF,NA,TRBJ1-4,NA,TRBV3-1/TRBV3-2